The 32 T cell receptor beta chains reported below all come from one sample, sequenced in a study of blood T cell repertoires in COVID-19. The protocol was immunoSEQ multiplex PCR, while the TCRdb copy is restricted to in-frame clones and leaves out a portion. Among about 440,000 clones listed, 80% to 95% were seen once. Sequencing input: PBMCs or T cells enriched from blood (not recorded which). The origin of the receptors is a man younger than 30 who had recovered from COVID-19.

This rearrangement joins TRBV4-1 to TRBJ2-7; a weak D match, TRBD1 (6 bases). The CDR3 is 13 residues long. Deletions cut 5 bases from V and 4 bases from J, with 12 bases between. From germline, CDR1 is MGHRA and CDR2 YSYEKL. CDR3 bases: TGCGCCAGCAGCTCCTCGACAGGTTACGAGCAGTACTTC. Its protein is CASSSSTGYEQYF.

The chain carries TRBV2 and TRBJ1-5; weak D call: TRBD1 (5 bases). Between the trimmed V and J ends, which lost 1 base and 1 base, there was a span of 5 bases. CDR1 is SNHLY and CDR2 is FYNNEI in the germline V gene. The CDR3 loop spans 14 amino acids. The CDR3 loop is CASSEEGSNQPQHF. The CDR3 DNA sequence: TGTGCCAGCAGTGAAGAGGGGAGCAATCAGCCCCAGCATTTT.

CDR3 loop: CASSPGAGGFYGYTF. In DNA form, the CDR3 reads TGTGCCAGCAGCCCGGGAGCGGGCGGCTTCTATGGCTACACCTTC. The V and J genes are TRBV7-2 and TRBJ1-2, with D uncertain. Germline CDR1 reads SGHTA; CDR2 reads FQGNSA. V was pared by 5 bases and J by 4 bases, with 17 bases between. CDR3 size: 15 residues.

This clone was seen a few times. The V and J genes are TRBV30 and TRBJ1-5, with D tentatively TRBD1 (6 bases). V was clipped by 2 bases and J by 7 bases, with 15 bases between them. This CDR3 comprises 14 residues. CDR1 is GTSNPN, CDR2 SVGIG, per germline (reference sequence). The CDR3 bases are TGTGCCTGGAGTTGGAACAGGGTTGGGCAGCCCCAGCATTTT. This encodes CAWSWNRVGQPQHF.

The CDR3 sequence is CASSPGTVQETQYF. As DNA, the CDR3 is TGCGCCAGCAGCCCCGGGACAGTACAGGAGACCCAGTACTTC. This rearrangement joins TRBV5-1 to TRBJ2-5; 7 bases align to TRBD1. This CDR3 has 14 amino acids. The trim removed 4 bases at V and 5 bases at J, leaving 8 bases unmatched. Germline V gene lookup returns CDR1 SGHRS and CDR2 YFSETQ. Full variable domain (outside the CDR3, taken from reference TRBV5-1 and TRBJ2-5): KAGVTQTPRYLIKTRGQQVTLSCSPISGHRSVSWYQQTPGQGLQFLFEYFSETQRNKGNFPGRFSGRQFSNSRSEMNVSTLELGDSALYLCASSPGTVQETQYFGPGTRLLVL.

J is TRBJ1-4 and V is TRBV5-4, with 9 bases identical to TRBD1. The CDR3 is 16 residues long. In germline, CDR1 is SGHNT, CDR2 YYREEE (reference sequence). V lost 7 bases and J lost 4; bases outside the gene matches: 11. The CDR3 DNA reads TGTGCCAGCTCCCGGGACAGGGCGTCACATAATGAAAAACTGTTTTTT. The encoded protein is CASSRDRASHNEKLFF.

This chain uses TRBV7-9 with TRBJ1-1; D not resolved. Per germline, CDR1 SEHNR and CDR2 FQNEAQ (reference sequence). V was cut by 5 bases and J by 2 bases, with 12 bases left in between. The CDR3 length is 14 residues. The CDR3 here is CASSLKGSNTEAFF. The CDR3, as DNA: TGTGCCAGCAGCCTAAAAGGGAGTAACACTGAAGCTTTCTTT.

This clone was found once. CDR3 DNA sequence: TGTGCCAGCAGTGAAGGTGCGGAGCCGCCCTACGAGCAGTACTTC. Protein sequence: CASSEGAEPPYEQYF. This chain uses TRBV6-4 with TRBJ2-7; no clear D. CDR1 is MRHNA, CDR2 SNTAGT, per germline. Trimming stripped 3 bases from V and 2 bases from J, with 14 bases between. The CDR3 contains 15 residues.

V usage is TRBV6-5 and J usage is TRBJ1-2; 9 nucleotides line up with TRBD1. CDR1 and CDR2 from the germline V gene are MNHEY and SVGAGI. V lost 5 bases and J lost 2; bases outside the gene matches: 6. This CDR3 is built from 15 residues. For the CDR3, the DNA is TGTGCCAGCAGTACCCACAGGGGGCGCAACTATGGCTACACCTTC. Translated: CASSTHRGRNYGYTF.

DNA of the CDR3: TGTGCCAGCTCACAACGCACGGGGGGAGAGACCCAGTACTTC. Translating gives CASSQRTGGETQYF. V usage is TRBV18 and J usage is TRBJ2-5; 7 nucleotides agree with TRBD2. V was pared by 4 bases and J by 4 bases, with 6 bases of the junction left unmatched. The CDR3 is 14 residues long. CDR1 KGHSH and CDR2 LQKENI come from the germline V gene. The full variable domain, rest sourced from reference TRBV18 and TRBJ2-5, is NAGVMQNPRHLVRRRGQEARLRCSPMKGHSHVYWYRQLPEEGLKFMVYLQKENIIDESGMPKERFSAEFPKEGPSILRIQQVVRGDSAAYFCASSQRTGGETQYFGPGTRLLVL.

The V and J genes are TRBV5-1 and TRBJ1-1; TRBD1 matches 7 bases. Germline V gives CDR1 SGHRS, CDR2 YFSETQ. Trimming took 4 bases from V and 5 from J; bases not matched to a gene: 11. The CDR3 is 15 amino acids. CDR3 sequence: CASSRVTGERTEAFF. In nucleotides, the CDR3 is TGCGCCAGCAGCCGGGTTACAGGGGAAAGAACTGAAGCTTTCTTT.

This rearrangement joins TRBV7-9 to TRBJ2-2; D not resolved. Germline-derived CDR1 and CDR2 are SEHNR and FQNEAQ (reference sequence). This CDR3 contains 14 residues. V gave up 2 bases and J gave up 4 bases, with 8 bases separating them. CDR3 loop: CASSLPPSTGELFF. Here the CDR3 DNA reads TGTGCCAGCAGCTTACCCCCGAGCACCGGGGAGCTGTTTTTT. Looking up the rest from reference TRBV7-9 and TRBJ2-2 gives the full variable domain: DTGVSQNPRHKITKRGQNVTFRCDPISEHNRLYWYRQTLGQGPEFLTYFQNEAQLEKSRLLSDRFSAERPKGSFSTLEIQRTEQGDSAMYLCASSLPPSTGELFFGEGSRLTVL.

The chain carries TRBV10-3 and TRBJ1-1; 12 nucleotides line up with TRBD1. Germline V gene data show CDR1 as ENHRY and CDR2 as SYGVKD. This CDR3 spans 16 amino acids. The V and J ends lost 10 bases and 0 bases, in that order; junction bases with no gene match: 9. The CDR3 DNA sequence: TGTGCCACGCAAGGGACAGGGGGCTATCTGAACACTGAAGCTTTCTTT. This sequence encodes CATQGTGGYLNTEAFF.

The chain uses TRBV7-2 and TRBJ2-3; 13 bases align to TRBD2. The V gene's germline CDR1 is SGHTA and CDR2 FQGNSA. This CDR3 comprises 16 residues. V shed 5 bases and J 4 bases; nucleotides not matched to a gene: 6. The CDR3 nucleotides are TGTGCCAGCAGCCCAAGACTAGCGGGGGGTGCAGATACGCAGTATTTT. As protein: CASSPRLAGGADTQYF.

Here the CDR3 DNA reads TGTGCCAGCAGCGCGGGACAGGGGGGGATAATTAGCAATCAGCCCCAGCATTTT. Translating gives CASSAGQGGIISNQPQHF. V gene TRBV7-2 combines with J gene TRBJ1-5; 11 nucleotides agree with TRBD1. The CDR3 runs 18 residues. The germline V gene encodes CDR1 SGHTA and CDR2 FQGNSA. The V segment lost 5 bases and the J segment 0 bases; nucleotides outside the gene matches: 9.

The chain couples TRBV5-1 to TRBJ1-2; 7 bases align to TRBD1. Looked up from germline, CDR1 is SGHRS and CDR2 is YFSETQ. Trimming took 2 bases from V and 1 from J; bases not matched to a gene: 5. This CDR3 is 15 amino acids long. CDR3 loop: CASSLGTAINYGYTF. CDR3 DNA sequence: TGCGCCAGCAGCTTAGGGACAGCAATTAACTATGGCTACACCTTC.

This sequence joins TRBV19 and TRBJ1-2; TRBD1 aligns across 8 bases. From germline, CDR1 is LNHDA and CDR2 SQIVND (reference sequence). CDR3 length: 15 amino acids. V was pared by 7 bases and J by 2 bases, with 9 bases of the junction left unmatched. Here the CDR3 DNA reads TGTGCCAGTAAACCACGCCGGACAGGGAACTATGGCTACACCTTC. Protein product: CASKPRRTGNYGYTF.

A single count supports this clone. V usage is TRBV28 and J usage is TRBJ2-5, with D perhaps matching TRBD1 (5 bases). Germline-derived CDR1 and CDR2 are MDHEN and SYDVKM. The V and J ends lost 5 bases and 4 bases respectively, with 17 bases between them. The CDR3 is 15 residues long. CDR3 in amino acids: CASSTYARVRETQYF. The CDR3 region has the DNA TGTGCCAGCAGTACATATGCCAGGGTCCGAGAGACCCAGTACTTC.

This chain joins TRBV4-1 and TRBJ1-1, with D tentatively TRBD1 (5 bases). The germline CDR1 and CDR2 sequences are MGHRA and YSYEKL. CDR3 length equals 14 residues. Trimming cost V 0 bases and J 7 bases, with 12 bases left between them. The CDR3 here is CASSQDPGGDEAFF. The CDR3 coding sequence is TGCGCCAGCAGCCAAGACCCCGGGGGGGATGAAGCTTTCTTT.

This CDR3 reads CASSLSGDQGVEQYF. In DNA, the CDR3 is TGCGCCAGCAGCTTATCAGGGGACCAAGGGGTCGAGCAGTACTTC. The chain is built from TRBV5-1 and TRBJ2-7, with a tentative D call TRBD1 (6 bases). V shed 2 bases and J shed 6 bases, with 18 bases lying between them. The CDR3 sequence is 15 residues long. Germline lookup yields CDR1 SGHRS and CDR2 YFSETQ. The full variable domain, rest sourced from reference TRBV5-1 and TRBJ2-7, is KAGVTQTPRYLIKTRGQQVTLSCSPISGHRSVSWYQQTPGQGLQFLFEYFSETQRNKGNFPGRFSGRQFSNSRSEMNVSTLELGDSALYLCASSLSGDQGVEQYFGPGTRLTVT.

This rearrangement joins TRBV3-1 (or the pseudogene TRBV3-2) to TRBJ2-7, with D unresolved. V gave up 2 bases and J gave up 7 bases, with 6 bases separating them. Germline V gives CDR1 LGHDT, CDR2 YNNKEL (reference sequence). The CDR3 extends over 11 amino acids. The DNA for the CDR3 is TGTGCCAGCAGCCAATCCGGTGAGCAGTACTTC. It specifies CASSQSGEQYF.

The chain carries TRBV5-1 and TRBJ2-2; 7 bases agree with TRBD2. Unmatched junction bases numbered 8, after V lost 5 bases and J lost 4 bases. This CDR3 is 15 amino acids long. Germline CDR1 SGHRS, CDR2 YFSETQ. CDR3 in DNA: TGCGCCAGCAGTTCAGAGACTAGCACCACCGGGGAGCTGTTTTTT. The encoded protein is CASSSETSTTGELFF.

This clone was recorded once. The J gene is TRBJ1-2, the V gene TRBV7-2; D is possibly TRBD1 (6 bases). CDR1 and CDR2 from the germline V gene are SGHTA and FQGNSA. V lost 5 bases, J lost 0 bases, and 13 bases lay in between. CDR3 length: 15 residues. DNA of the CDR3: TGTGCCAGCAGCCACCAGGGGACACCTAACTATGGCTACACCTTC. It is translated as CASSHQGTPNYGYTF.

The gene calls are TRBV5-1 and TRBJ2-2, with 9 positions matching TRBD1. Germline CDR1 reads SGHRS; CDR2 reads YFSETQ. J gave up 5 bases and V 4 bases, and 9 bases lay outside the gene matches. This CDR3 region has 16 residues. Here the CDR3 DNA reads TGCGCCAGCAGCGCTCATGGACAGGGGAATACCGGGGAGCTGTTTTTT. Translated, it gives CASSAHGQGNTGELFF. The entire variable domain, with the rest obtained from reference TRBV5-1 and TRBJ2-2, is as follows: KAGVTQTPRYLIKTRGQQVTLSCSPISGHRSVSWYQQTPGQGLQFLFEYFSETQRNKGNFPGRFSGRQFSNSRSEMNVSTLELGDSALYLCASSAHGQGNTGELFFGEGSRLTVL.

The rearrangement joins TRBV29-1 to TRBJ2-5, with D hard to call. This CDR3 region has 12 residues. The germline V and J ends were trimmed by 2 bases and 0 bases, with 4 bases remaining between them. Germline V gene data show CDR1 as SQVTM and CDR2 as ANQGSEA. CDR3 sequence: CSVEHNQETQYF. DNA of the CDR3: TGCAGCGTTGAACACAACCAAGAGACCCAGTACTTC.

The table lists this clone with a few counts. This chain links TRBV24-1 with TRBJ1-3; 7 bases line up with TRBD1. The CDR3 is 13 residues long. Germline CDR1 reads KGHDR; CDR2 reads SFDVKD. Trimming removed 11 bases from V and 1 base from J; junction bases left unmatched: 4. CDR3 sequence (DNA): TGTGCCAAAGGGGGCTTTTCTGGAAACACCATATATTTT. Its protein product is CAKGGFSGNTIYF.

The rearrangement uses TRBV2 and TRBJ2-3; 7 nucleotides match TRBD1. Trimming at V came to 9 bases and at J to 6 bases, leaving 15 bases not matched to a gene. This CDR3 contains 15 residues. From germline, CDR1 is SNHLY and CDR2 FYNNEI. CDR3 amino acids: CARQGKGQARDTQYF. CDR3 bases: TGTGCCAGACAAGGGAAAGGACAGGCAAGGGATACGCAGTATTTT.

The gene calls are TRBV6-5 and TRBJ1-1; 8 bases are shared with TRBD1. Trimming removed 4 bases from V and 4 bases from J; junction bases left unmatched: 5. CDR3 length: 14 residues. Germline assignment: CDR1 MNHEY and CDR2 SVGAGI. The CDR3 is CASSFGQGSTEAFF. In DNA form, the CDR3 reads TGTGCCAGCAGTTTCGGACAGGGATCCACTGAAGCTTTCTTT.

V gene TRBV5-6 combines with J gene TRBJ2-2; D is possibly TRBD1 (6 bases). Per germline, CDR1 SGHDT and CDR2 YYEEEE. V was clipped by 2 bases and J by 3 bases, with 11 bases between them. The CDR3 contains 15 residues. The CDR3 DNA reads TGTGCCAGCAGCTTTCCAGGGGTCGACACCGGGGAGCTGTTTTTT. Translating it yields CASSFPGVDTGELFF.

The rearrangement joins TRBV27 to TRBJ2-7; the D is unclear. Looked up from germline, CDR1 is MNHEY and CDR2 is SMNVEV (reference sequence). Trimming pared 6 bases from V and 0 bases from J, leaving 18 bases between. The CDR3 length is 16 residues. Here the CDR3 DNA reads TGTGCCAGCAGCCTAACCTCGTCGCGGCTCTCCTACGAGCAGTACTTC. Amino acid sequence: CASSLTSSRLSYEQYF.

This chain links TRBV27 with TRBJ2-7; TRBD2 is a possible D gene (6 bases). Germline values: CDR1 MNHEY, CDR2 SMNVEV (reference sequence). The CDR3 contains 13 residues. The V gene lost 2 bases and the J gene lost 3 bases, with 8 bases spanning the gap. CDR3 loop: CASSLLGGYEQYF. The CDR3 region has the DNA TGTGCCAGCAGTTTACTGGGGGGCTACGAGCAGTACTTC.

The chain uses TRBV6-5 and TRBJ1-2; 8 nucleotides align to TRBD1. Germline lookup yields CDR1 MNHEY and CDR2 SVGAGI. V lost 6 bases and J lost 4; bases outside the gene matches: 4. The CDR3 length is 13 residues. This CDR3 is CASSRDRGYGYTF. CDR3 coding DNA: TGTGCCAGCAGCCGCGACAGGGGCTATGGCTACACCTTC.